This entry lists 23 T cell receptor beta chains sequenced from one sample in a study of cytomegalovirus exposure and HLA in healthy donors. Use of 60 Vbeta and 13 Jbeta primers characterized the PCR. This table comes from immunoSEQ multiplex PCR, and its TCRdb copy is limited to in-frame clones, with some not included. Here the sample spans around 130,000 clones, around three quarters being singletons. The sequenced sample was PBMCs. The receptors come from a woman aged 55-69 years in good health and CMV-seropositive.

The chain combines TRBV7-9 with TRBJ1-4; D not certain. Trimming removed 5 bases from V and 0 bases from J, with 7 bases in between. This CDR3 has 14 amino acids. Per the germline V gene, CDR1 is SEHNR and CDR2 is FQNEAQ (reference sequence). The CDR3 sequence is CASSPRATNEKLFF. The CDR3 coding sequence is TGTGCCAGCAGCCCCCGTGCAACTAATGAAAAACTGTTTTTT.

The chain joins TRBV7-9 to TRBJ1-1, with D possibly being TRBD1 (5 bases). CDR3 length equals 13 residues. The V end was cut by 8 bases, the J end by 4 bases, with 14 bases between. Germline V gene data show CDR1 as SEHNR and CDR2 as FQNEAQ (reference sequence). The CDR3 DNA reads TGTGCCAGCGCCCGGGCGGGGGGCACTGAAGCTTTCTTT. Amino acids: CASARAGGTEAFF.

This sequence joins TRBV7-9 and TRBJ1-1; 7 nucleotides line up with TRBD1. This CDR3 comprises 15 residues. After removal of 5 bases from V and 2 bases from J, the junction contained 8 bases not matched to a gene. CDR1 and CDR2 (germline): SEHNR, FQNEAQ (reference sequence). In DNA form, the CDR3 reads TGTGCCAGCAGCCCGCGGGGACAGATAAACACTGAAGCTTTCTTT. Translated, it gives CASSPRGQINTEAFF.

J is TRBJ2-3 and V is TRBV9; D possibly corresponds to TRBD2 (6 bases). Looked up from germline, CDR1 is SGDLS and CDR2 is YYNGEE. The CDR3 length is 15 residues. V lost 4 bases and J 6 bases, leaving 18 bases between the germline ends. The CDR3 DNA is TGTGCCAGCAGCCCGCGGGACTTCCGGGGGGATACGCAGTATTTT. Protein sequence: CASSPRDFRGDTQYF.

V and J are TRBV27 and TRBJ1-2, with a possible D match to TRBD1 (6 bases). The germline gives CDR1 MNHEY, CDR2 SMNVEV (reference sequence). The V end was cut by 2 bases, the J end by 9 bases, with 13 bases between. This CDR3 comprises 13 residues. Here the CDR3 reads CASSLNLQGRYTF. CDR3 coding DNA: TGTGCCAGCAGTTTAAATTTGCAGGGGCGCTACACCTTC.

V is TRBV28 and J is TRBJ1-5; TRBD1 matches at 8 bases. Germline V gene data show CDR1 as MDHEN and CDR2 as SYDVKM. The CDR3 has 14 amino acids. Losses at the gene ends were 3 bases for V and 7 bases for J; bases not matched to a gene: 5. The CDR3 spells CASSLETGVQPQHF. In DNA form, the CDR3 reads TGTGCCAGCAGTTTGGAGACAGGGGTGCAGCCCCAGCATTTT.

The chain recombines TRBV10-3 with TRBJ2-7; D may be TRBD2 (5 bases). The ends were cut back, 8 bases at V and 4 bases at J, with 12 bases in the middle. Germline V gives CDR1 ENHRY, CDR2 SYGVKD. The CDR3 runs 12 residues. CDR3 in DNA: TGTGCCATCTCCGAGACGGGGTACGAGCAGTACTTC. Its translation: CAISETGYEQYF.

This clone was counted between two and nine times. The CDR3 here is CASSQVFGTNPRRRDTDTQYF. In DNA, the CDR3 is TGCGCCAGCAGCCAAGTTTTCGGAACTAACCCTCGGCGGCGGGACACAGATACGCAGTATTTT. J is TRBJ2-3 and V is TRBV4-1; possibly TRBD2 for D (6 bases). This CDR3 is built from 21 residues. Trimming took 1 base from V and 2 from J, leaving 28 bases between them. The germline V gene has CDR1 MGHRA and CDR2 YSYEKL.

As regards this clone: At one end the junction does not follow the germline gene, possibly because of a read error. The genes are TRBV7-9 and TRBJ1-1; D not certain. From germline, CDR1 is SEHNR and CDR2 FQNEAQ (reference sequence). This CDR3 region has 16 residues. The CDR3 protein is CSSSLHGDSRDTEAFF. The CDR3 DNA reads TGTTCCAGCAGCCTGCATGGTGATAGTCGGGACACTGAAGCTTTCTTT.

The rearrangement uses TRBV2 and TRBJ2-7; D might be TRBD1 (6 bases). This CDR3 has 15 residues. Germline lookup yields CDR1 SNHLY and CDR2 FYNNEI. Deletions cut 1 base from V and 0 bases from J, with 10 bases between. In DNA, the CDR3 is TGTGCCAGCAGTGAAGGGGGGACATACTCCTACGAGCAGTACTTC. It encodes CASSEGGTYSYEQYF.

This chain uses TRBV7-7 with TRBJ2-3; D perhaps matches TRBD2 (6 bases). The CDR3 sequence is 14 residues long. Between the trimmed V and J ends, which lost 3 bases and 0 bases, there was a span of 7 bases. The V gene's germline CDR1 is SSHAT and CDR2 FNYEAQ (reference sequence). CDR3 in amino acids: CASSFGGSTDTQYF. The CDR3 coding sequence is TGTGCCAGCAGCTTCGGAGGGAGCACAGATACGCAGTATTTT.

DNA for the CDR3: TGTGCCAGCAGCGCATACAGGGGAAACACAGATACGCAGTATTTT. Translated: CASSAYRGNTDTQYF. The genes are TRBV13 and TRBJ2-3; 7 nucleotides agree with TRBD1. The germline gives CDR1 PRHDT, CDR2 FYEKMQ (reference sequence). This CDR3 contains 15 residues. The V and J ends lost 5 bases and 2 bases, in that order; junction bases with no gene match: 7.

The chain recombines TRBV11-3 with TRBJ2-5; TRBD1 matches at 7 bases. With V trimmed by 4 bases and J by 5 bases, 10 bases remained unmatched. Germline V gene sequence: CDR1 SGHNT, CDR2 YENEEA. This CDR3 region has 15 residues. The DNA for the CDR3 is TGTGCCAGCAGCTCCCGACAGGGTCCCCTGGAGACCCAGTACTTC. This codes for CASSSRQGPLETQYF.

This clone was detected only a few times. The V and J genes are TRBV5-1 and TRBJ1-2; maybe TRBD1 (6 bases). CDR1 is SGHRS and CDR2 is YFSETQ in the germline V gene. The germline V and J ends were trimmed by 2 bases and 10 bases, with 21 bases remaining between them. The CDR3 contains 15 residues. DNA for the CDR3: TGCGCCAGCAGCTTTTTCCGGGACACCTCCTCTCACTACACCTTC. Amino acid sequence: CASSFFRDTSSHYTF.

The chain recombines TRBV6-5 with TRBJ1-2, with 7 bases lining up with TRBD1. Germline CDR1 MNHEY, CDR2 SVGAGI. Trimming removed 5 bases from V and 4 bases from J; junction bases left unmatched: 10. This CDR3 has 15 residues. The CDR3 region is CASSRPDRSGYGYTF. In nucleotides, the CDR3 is TGTGCCAGCAGTCGACCGGACAGGAGTGGCTATGGCTACACCTTC.

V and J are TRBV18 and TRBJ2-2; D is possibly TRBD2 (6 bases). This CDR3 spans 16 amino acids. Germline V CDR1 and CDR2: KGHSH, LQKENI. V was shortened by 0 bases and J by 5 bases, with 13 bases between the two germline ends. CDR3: CASSPPSQGGTGELFF. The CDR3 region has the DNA TGTGCCAGCTCACCACCTTCCCAGGGAGGAACCGGGGAGCTGTTTTTT.

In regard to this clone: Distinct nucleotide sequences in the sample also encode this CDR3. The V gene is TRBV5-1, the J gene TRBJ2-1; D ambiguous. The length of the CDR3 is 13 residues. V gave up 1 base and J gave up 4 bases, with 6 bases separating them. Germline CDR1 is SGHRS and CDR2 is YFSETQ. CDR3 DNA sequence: TGCGCCAGCAGCTTGAACAGTTACAATGAGCAGTTCTTC. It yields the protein CASSLNSYNEQFF.

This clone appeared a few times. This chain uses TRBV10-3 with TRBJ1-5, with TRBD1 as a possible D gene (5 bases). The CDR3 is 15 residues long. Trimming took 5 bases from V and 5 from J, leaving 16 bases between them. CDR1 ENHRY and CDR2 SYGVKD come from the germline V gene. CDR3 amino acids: CAISQTREGYQPQHF. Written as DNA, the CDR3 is TGTGCCATCAGTCAGACCAGGGAAGGGTATCAGCCCCAGCATTTT.

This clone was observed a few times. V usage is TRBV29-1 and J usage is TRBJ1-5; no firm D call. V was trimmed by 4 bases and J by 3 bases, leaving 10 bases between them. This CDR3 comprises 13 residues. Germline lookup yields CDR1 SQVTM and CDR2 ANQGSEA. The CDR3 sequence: CSVVYSHNQPQHF. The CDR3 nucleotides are TGCAGCGTTGTCTACAGCCACAATCAGCCCCAGCATTTT.

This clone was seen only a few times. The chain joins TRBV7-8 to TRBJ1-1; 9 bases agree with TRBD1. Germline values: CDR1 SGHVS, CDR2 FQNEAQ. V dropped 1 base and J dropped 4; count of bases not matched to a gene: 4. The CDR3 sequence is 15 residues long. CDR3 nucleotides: TGTGCCAGCAGCTTAGTGGGACAGGGCTTCACTGAAGCTTTCTTT. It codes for CASSLVGQGFTEAFF.

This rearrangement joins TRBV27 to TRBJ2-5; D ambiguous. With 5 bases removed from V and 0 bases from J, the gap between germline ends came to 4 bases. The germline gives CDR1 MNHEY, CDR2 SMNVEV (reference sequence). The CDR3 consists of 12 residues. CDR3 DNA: TGTGCCAGCAGTCCCAACCAAGAGACCCAGTACTTC. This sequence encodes CASSPNQETQYF.

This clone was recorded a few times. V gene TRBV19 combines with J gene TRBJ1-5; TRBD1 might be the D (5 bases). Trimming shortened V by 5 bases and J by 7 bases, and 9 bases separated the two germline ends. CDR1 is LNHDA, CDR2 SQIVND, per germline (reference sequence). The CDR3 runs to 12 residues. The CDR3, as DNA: TGTGCCAGTAGTCCCCAGGGACAGCCCCAGCATTTT. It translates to CASSPQGQPQHF.

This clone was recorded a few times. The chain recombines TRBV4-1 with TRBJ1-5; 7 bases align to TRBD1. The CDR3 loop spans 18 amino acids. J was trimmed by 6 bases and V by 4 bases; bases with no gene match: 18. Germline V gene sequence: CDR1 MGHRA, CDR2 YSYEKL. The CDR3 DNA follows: TGCGCCAGCAGCCCTCAACCTACCGAGACAGGGCGAGGTCAGCCCCAGCATTTT. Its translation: CASSPQPTETGRGQPQHF.